This T cell receptor (beta chain) was sequenced during a study of CD8 T cells in ankylosing spondylitis. This clonotype was seen repeatedly, ten times or more. Its antigen is unidentified. MiXCR, applied by TCRdb to the 5' RACE reads, yields one record per CDR3 protein. Of about 40,000 distinct CDR3 sequences in the sample, 16% were seen once. The V segment lost 8 bases and the J segment 0 bases; nucleotides outside the gene matches: 6. The V gene's germline CDR1 is SGHTA and CDR2 FQGNSA. The CDR3 has 15 residues. Study-wide results and limits: In ankylosing spondylitis patients, matched synovial fluid reportedly showed significant enrichment of disease-linked clones.

The chain links TRBV7-2 to TRBJ2-3; 9 bases agree with TRBD2. The sequence was collected from a male donor with ankylosing spondylitis or in good health (not recorded which). Input material: blood. CDR3 nucleotide sequence: TGTGCCAGCTCCCCAGCGGGAGGAAGCACAGATACGCAGTATTTT. It encodes CASSPAGGSTDTQYF. The full variable domain, with the rest looked up from reference TRBV7-2 and TRBJ2-3, is GAGVSQSPSNKVTEKGKDVELRCDPISGHTALYWYRQSLGQGLEFLIYFQGNSAPDKSGLPSDRFSAERTGGSVSTLTIQRTQQEDSAVYLCASSPAGGSTDTQYFGPGTRLTVL.